These 17 T cell receptor beta chains came from one sample sequenced in a study of PD-1 blockade in classical Hodgkin lymphoma. Sample time point: cycle 4 day 1 (C4D1), after more than 5 weeks of nivolumab. Relapse after autologous stem cell transplantation occurred in every patient, and brentuximab vedotin exposure varied. Sequenced by immunoSEQ multiplex PCR; TCRdb stores in-frame clones only, minus some. The sample lists approximately 26,000 clones; roughly 78% were seen once. This sample comprised peripheral blood mononuclear cells (PBMCs), obtained before the fourth cycle of nivolumab. Receptors were obtained from a human donor with classical Hodgkin lymphoma.

The chain combines TRBV18 with TRBJ2-3, with 13 positions matching TRBD2. CDR3 length: 17 residues. With V trimmed by 5 bases and J by 3 bases, 8 bases remained unmatched. In germline, CDR1 is KGHSH, CDR2 LQKENI. CDR3 bases: TGTGCCAGCTCATCCGGGACTAGCGGGAAAGGGACAGATACGCAGTATTTT. It yields the protein CASSSGTSGKGTDTQYF.

The chain has TRBV11-2 and TRBJ2-7; D is undetermined. Between the trimmed V and J ends, which lost 5 bases and 7 bases, there was a span of 18 bases. Germline lookup yields CDR1 SGHAT and CDR2 FQNNGV. This CDR3 contains 14 residues. The DNA of the CDR3 is TGTGCCAGCAGCATCGCAGGAAACCGGAGAGAGCAGTACTTC. Protein product: CASSIAGNRREQYF.

This chain links TRBV2 with TRBJ2-7; 16 positions match TRBD2. Looked up from germline, CDR1 is SNHLY and CDR2 is FYNNEI. The CDR3 is made up of 19 amino acids. V lost 5 bases to trimming and J lost 0 bases; unmatched junction nucleotides: 10. As DNA, the CDR3 is TGTGCCAGCAGTTATCCCGGGACTAGCGGGAGGGATAGCTCCTACGAGCAGTACTTC. Protein: CASSYPGTSGRDSSYEQYF.

V usage is TRBV29-1 and J usage is TRBJ2-3; TRBD2 is a possible D gene (6 bases). The CDR3 length is 15 residues. Germline V gene data show CDR1 as SQVTM and CDR2 as ANQGSEA. V dropped 6 bases and J dropped 4 bases, with 20 bases sitting between them. The CDR3 sequence is CSVAFWDFQPDTQYF. CDR3 in DNA: TGCAGCGTAGCCTTCTGGGACTTTCAGCCAGATACGCAGTATTTT.

The chain recombines TRBV27 with TRBJ2-5; perhaps TRBD2 as D (5 bases). The CDR3 has 11 residues. Looked up from germline, CDR1 is MNHEY and CDR2 is SMNVEV (reference sequence). V was trimmed by 5 bases and J by 8 bases, leaving 9 bases between them. The CDR3 bases are TGTGCCAGCAGTCACGGGAACACCCAGTACTTC. Amino acid sequence: CASSHGNTQYF.

The chain links TRBV19 to TRBJ1-2, with a possible D match to TRBD1 (5 bases). Germline V gene lookup returns CDR1 LNHDA and CDR2 SQIVND (reference sequence). Trimming stripped 7 bases from V and 4 bases from J, with 13 bases between. CDR3 length equals 13 residues. As DNA, the CDR3 is TGTGCCAGTACGTTTGGGGGGAGCTATGGCTACACCTTC. Encoded protein: CASTFGGSYGYTF.

The chain carries TRBV6-5 and TRBJ1-1; the match to TRBD1 covers 10 bases. The J segment lost 1 base and the V segment lost 2 bases, leaving 4 bases of the junction unmatched. Germline V CDR1 and CDR2: MNHEY, SVGAGI. The CDR3 sequence is 16 residues long. The DNA for the CDR3 is TGTGCCAGCAGTTACCGAGGACAGGGGGGGAACACTGAAGCTTTCTTT. Translated: CASSYRGQGGNTEAFF.

As for this clone: A read error may account for a junction end that differs from germline. Additional DNA sequences in this sample encode the identical CDR3. V is TRBV4-1 and J is TRBJ2-3; 7 bases line up with TRBD2. Per germline, CDR1 MGHRA and CDR2 YSYEKL. This CDR3 spans 15 amino acids. The CDR3 nucleotides read TGCGCTAGCAGCCAAGAGACTAGCCTGATGGGTACGCAGTATTTT. Encoded protein: CASSQETSLMGTQYF.

This chain uses TRBV10-3 with TRBJ1-2, with a possible D match to TRBD1 (5 bases). The V end was cut by 3 bases, the J end by 4 bases, with 9 bases between. Germline V lookup: CDR1 ENHRY, CDR2 SYGVKD. The CDR3 has 13 residues. For the CDR3, the DNA is TGTGCCATCAGTGAATTGGGGCCCTATGGCTACACCTTC. Protein: CAISELGPYGYTF.

Only a few counts were recorded for this clone. This chain links TRBV29-1 with TRBJ1-1; 7 bases match TRBD1. The CDR3 covers 13 residues. The junction had 9 bases not matched to a gene; V was cut back by 8 bases and J by 3 bases. Per germline, CDR1 SQVTM and CDR2 ANQGSEA. The CDR3 DNA is TGCAGCACGAGACAGGGAGGGGACACTGAAGCTTTCTTT. Encoded protein: CSTRQGGDTEAFF. The full variable domain, in which reference TRBV29-1 and TRBJ1-1 provide the parts outside the CDR3, is SAVISQKPSRDICQRGTSLTIQCQVDSQVTMMFWYRQQPGQSLTLIATANQGSEATYESGFVIDKFPISRPNLTFSTLTVSNMSPEDSSIYLCSTRQGGDTEAFFGQGTRLTVV.

The chain recombines TRBV5-1 with TRBJ2-5; the D call may be TRBD1 or TRBD2 (5 bases each). Germline lookup yields CDR1 SGHRS and CDR2 YFSETQ. This CDR3 comprises 16 residues. Trimming removed 0 bases at V and 7 bases at J, with 19 bases between. The CDR3 DNA reads as TGCGCCAGCAGCTTGGGAGGGGACCACCGGATGGGGACCCAGTACTTC. Translating gives CASSLGGDHRMGTQYF.

The gene calls are TRBV9 and TRBJ2-1; 10 positions match TRBD2. There are 14 residues in the CDR3. Germline trimming cut 5 bases from V and 9 bases from J; bases unmatched to any gene: 8. Germline CDR1 and CDR2: SGDLS and YYNGEE. The chain's CDR3 is CASSQAGGQGEQFF. The CDR3 DNA reads TGTGCCAGCAGTCAAGCGGGAGGGCAAGGTGAGCAGTTCTTC.

The rearrangement uses TRBV6-4 and TRBJ2-1; a possible D gene is TRBD2 (5 bases). The V end lost 5 bases, the J end lost 9 bases, and 14 bases lay between the germline ends. Looked up from germline, CDR1 is MRHNA and CDR2 is SNTAGT. The CDR3 is 13 amino acids. CDR3 DNA: TGTGCCAGCAGTCCTAGGTCGGAGGCTGAGCAGTTCTTC. Its protein product is CASSPRSEAEQFF.

The gene calls are TRBV12-5 and TRBJ2-3, with D maybe TRBD1 (5 bases). Germline CDR1 reads LGHNT; CDR2 reads FRNRAP. This CDR3 contains 11 residues. V lost 5 bases, J lost 8 bases, and 8 bases lay in between. The chain's CDR3 is CASGTGATQYF. The DNA of the CDR3 is TGTGCTAGTGGTACAGGAGCTACGCAGTATTTT.

This chain links TRBV6-1 with TRBJ1-2, with TRBD1 matching 8 bases. Per germline, CDR1 MNHNS and CDR2 SASEGT. This CDR3 region has 13 residues. V was clipped by 6 bases and J by 2 bases; unmatched bases: 2. The DNA for the CDR3 is TGTGCCAGCAGCGACAGGGGCAACTATGGCTACACCTTC. Translated, it gives CASSDRGNYGYTF.

This clone was detected a few times. V usage is TRBV13 and J usage is TRBJ2-3; TRBD2 matches at 7 bases. The germline CDR1 and CDR2 sequences are PRHDT and FYEKMQ (reference sequence). The V segment lost 2 bases and the J segment 1 base; nucleotides outside the gene matches: 6. This CDR3 region has 16 residues. Here the CDR3 reads CASSLSGGSRTDTQYF. The DNA for the CDR3 is TGTGCCAGCAGCTTATCTGGCGGGAGCCGCACAGATACGCAGTATTTT. Variable domain in full (rest from reference TRBV13 and TRBJ2-3): AAGVIQSPRHLIKEKRETATLKCYPIPRHDTVYWYQQGPGQDPQFLISFYEKMQSDKGSIPDRFSAQQFSDYHSELNMSSLELGDSALYFCASSLSGGSRTDTQYFGPGTRLTVL.

This clone is labeled as medium-sized. The CDR3 loop is CASSLAGTEQFF. In DNA, the CDR3 is TGTGCCAGCAGCTTAGCCGGGACAGAGCAGTTCTTC. This chain links TRBV7-9 with TRBJ2-1, with TRBD1 as a possible D gene (6 bases). CDR3 length equals 12 residues. Looked up from germline, CDR1 is SEHNR and CDR2 is FQNEAQ (reference sequence). The germline V and J ends were trimmed by 0 bases and 10 bases, with 7 bases remaining between them. Looking up the rest from reference TRBV7-9 and TRBJ2-1 gives the full variable domain: DTGVSQNPRHKITKRGQNVTFRCDPISEHNRLYWYRQTLGQGPEFLTYFQNEAQLEKSRLLSDRFSAERPKGSFSTLEIQRTEQGDSAMYLCASSLAGTEQFFGPGTRLTVL.